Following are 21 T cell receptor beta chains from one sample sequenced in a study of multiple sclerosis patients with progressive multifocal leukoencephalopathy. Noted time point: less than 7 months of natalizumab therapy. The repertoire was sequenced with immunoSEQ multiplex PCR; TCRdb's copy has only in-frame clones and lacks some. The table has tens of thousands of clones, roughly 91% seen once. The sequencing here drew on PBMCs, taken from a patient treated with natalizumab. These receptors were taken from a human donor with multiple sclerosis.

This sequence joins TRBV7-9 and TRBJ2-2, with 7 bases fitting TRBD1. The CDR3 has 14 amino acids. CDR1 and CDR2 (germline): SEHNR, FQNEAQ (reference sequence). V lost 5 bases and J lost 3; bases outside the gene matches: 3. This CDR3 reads CASSKTGYTGELFF. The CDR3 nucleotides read TGTGCCAGCAGCAAGACAGGGTACACCGGGGAGCTGTTTTTT.

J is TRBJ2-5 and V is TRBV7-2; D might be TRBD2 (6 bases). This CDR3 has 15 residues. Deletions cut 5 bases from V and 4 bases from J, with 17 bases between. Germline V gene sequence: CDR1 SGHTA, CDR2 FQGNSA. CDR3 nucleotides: TGTGCCAGCAGCCCCCGACTAGTGCCCCGAGAGACCCAGTACTTC. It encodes CASSPRLVPRETQYF.

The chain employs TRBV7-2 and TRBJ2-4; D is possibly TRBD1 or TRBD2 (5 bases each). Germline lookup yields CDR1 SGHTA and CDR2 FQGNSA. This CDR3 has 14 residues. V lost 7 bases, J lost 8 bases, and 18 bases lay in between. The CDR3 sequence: CASTRDARDDIQYF. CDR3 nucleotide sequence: TGTGCCAGCACCCGGGACGCCCGGGATGACATTCAGTACTTC.

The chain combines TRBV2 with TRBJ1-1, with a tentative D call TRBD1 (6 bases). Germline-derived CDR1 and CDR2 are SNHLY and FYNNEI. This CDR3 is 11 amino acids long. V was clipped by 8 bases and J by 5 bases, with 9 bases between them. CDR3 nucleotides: TGTGCCAGCGGACAGACTACTGAAGCTTTCTTT. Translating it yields CASGQTTEAFF.

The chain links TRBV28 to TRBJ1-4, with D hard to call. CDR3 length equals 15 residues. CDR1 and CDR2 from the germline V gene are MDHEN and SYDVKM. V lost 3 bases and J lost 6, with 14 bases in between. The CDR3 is CASSLRGRVDEKLFF. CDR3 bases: TGTGCCAGCAGTTTGCGGGGTCGGGTGGATGAAAAACTGTTTTTT.

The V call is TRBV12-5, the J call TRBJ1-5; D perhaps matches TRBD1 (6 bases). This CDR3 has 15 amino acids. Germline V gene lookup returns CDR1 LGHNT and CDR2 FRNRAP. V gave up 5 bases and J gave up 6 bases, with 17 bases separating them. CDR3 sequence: CASGQSTGLGQPQHF. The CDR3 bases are TGTGCTAGTGGTCAATCCACAGGGCTAGGTCAGCCCCAGCATTTT. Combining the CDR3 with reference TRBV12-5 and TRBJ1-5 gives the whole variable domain DARVTQTPRHKVTEMGQEVTMRCQPILGHNTVFWYRQTMMQGLELLAYFRNRAPLDDSGMPKDRFSAEMPDATLATLKIQPSEPRDSAVYFCASGQSTGLGQPQHFGDGTRLSIL.

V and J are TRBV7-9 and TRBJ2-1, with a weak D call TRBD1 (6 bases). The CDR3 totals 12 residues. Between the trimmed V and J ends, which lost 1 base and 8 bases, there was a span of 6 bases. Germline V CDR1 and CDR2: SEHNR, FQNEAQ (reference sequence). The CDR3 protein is CASSLGGHEQFF. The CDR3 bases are TGTGCCAGCAGCTTAGGGGGGCATGAGCAGTTCTTC.

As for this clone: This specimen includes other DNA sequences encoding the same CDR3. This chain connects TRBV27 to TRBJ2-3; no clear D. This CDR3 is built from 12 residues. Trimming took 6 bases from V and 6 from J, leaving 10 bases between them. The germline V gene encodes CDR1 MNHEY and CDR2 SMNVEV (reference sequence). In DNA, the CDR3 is TGTGCCAGCAGCCTCATTGGGGATACGCAGTATTTT. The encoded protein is CASSLIGDTQYF.

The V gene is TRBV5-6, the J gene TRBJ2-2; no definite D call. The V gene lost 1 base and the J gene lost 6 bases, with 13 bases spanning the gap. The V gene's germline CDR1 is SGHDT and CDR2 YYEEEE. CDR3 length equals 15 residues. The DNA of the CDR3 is TGTGCCAGCAGCTTGCTTACACCCTTCTCCGGGGAGCTGTTTTTT. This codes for CASSLLTPFSGELFF. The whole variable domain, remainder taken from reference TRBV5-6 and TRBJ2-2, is DAGVTQSPTHLIKTRGQQVTLRCSPKSGHDTVSWYQQALGQGPQFIFQYYEEEERQRGNFPDRFSGHQFPNYSSELNVNALLLGDSALYLCASSLLTPFSGELFFGEGSRLTVL.

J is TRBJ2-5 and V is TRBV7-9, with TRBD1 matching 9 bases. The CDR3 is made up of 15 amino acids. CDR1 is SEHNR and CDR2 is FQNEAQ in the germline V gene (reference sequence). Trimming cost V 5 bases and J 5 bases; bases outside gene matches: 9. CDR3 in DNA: TGTGCCAGCAGCCAAGGACAGGGGCCATCGGAGACCCAGTACTTC. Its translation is CASSQGQGPSETQYF. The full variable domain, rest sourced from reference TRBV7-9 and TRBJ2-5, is DTGVSQNPRHKITKRGQNVTFRCDPISEHNRLYWYRQTLGQGPEFLTYFQNEAQLEKSRLLSDRFSAERPKGSFSTLEIQRTEQGDSAMYLCASSQGQGPSETQYFGPGTRLLVL.

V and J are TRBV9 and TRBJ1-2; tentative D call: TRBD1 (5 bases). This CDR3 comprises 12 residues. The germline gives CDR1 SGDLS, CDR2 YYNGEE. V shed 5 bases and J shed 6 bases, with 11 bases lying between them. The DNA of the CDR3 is TGTGCCAGCAGGGGGCCGGGGAATGGCTACACCTTC. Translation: CASRGPGNGYTF.

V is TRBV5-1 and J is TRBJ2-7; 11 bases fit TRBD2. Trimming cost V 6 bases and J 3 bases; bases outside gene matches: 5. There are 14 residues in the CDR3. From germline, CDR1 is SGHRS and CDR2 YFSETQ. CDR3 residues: CASTTGTSGYEQYF. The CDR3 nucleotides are TGCGCCAGCACCACGGGGACTAGCGGCTACGAGCAGTACTTC.

CDR3 nucleotides: TGTGCCAGCTCACCTAGGGGGGACACTGAAGCTTTCTTT. Amino acid sequence: CASSPRGDTEAFF. This chain links TRBV18 with TRBJ1-1, with D perhaps TRBD1 (6 bases). Trimming stripped 3 bases from V and 3 bases from J, with 8 bases between. Germline V gene data show CDR1 as KGHSH and CDR2 as LQKENI. This CDR3 region has 13 residues.

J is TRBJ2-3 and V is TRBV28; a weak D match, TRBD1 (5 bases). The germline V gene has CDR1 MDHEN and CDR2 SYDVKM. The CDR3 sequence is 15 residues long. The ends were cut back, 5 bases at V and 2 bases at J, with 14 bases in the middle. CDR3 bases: TGTGCCAGCAGTGCATCGGACACCTCCACAGATACGCAGTATTTT. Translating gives CASSASDTSTDTQYF.

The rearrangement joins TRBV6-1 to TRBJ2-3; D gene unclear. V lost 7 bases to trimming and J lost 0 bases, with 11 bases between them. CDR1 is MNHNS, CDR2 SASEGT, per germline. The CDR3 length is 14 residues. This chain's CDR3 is CASTKTVSTDTQYF. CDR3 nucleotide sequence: TGTGCCAGCACCAAGACGGTTAGCACAGATACGCAGTATTTT.

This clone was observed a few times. In DNA, the CDR3 is TGTGCCCTCCGCGCCGGGACGGACTCCTACGAGCAGTACTTC. Residues: CALRAGTDSYEQYF. The chain joins TRBV28 to TRBJ2-7; TRBD1 or TRBD2 may be the D gene (5 bases each). The V gene's germline CDR1 is MDHEN and CDR2 SYDVKM. The V end lost 11 bases, the J end lost 0 bases, and 17 bases lay between the germline ends. This CDR3 comprises 14 residues.

The CDR3 is CASLPGGSSYNEQFF. DNA of the CDR3: TGTGCCAGCCTTCCGGGCGGGAGCTCCTACAATGAGCAGTTCTTC. The chain joins TRBV2 to TRBJ2-1, with 7 positions matching TRBD2. Germline V lookup: CDR1 SNHLY, CDR2 FYNNEI. V lost 8 bases to trimming and J lost 0 bases; unmatched junction nucleotides: 7. The CDR3 covers 15 residues. The full variable domain, in which reference TRBV2 and TRBJ2-1 provide the parts outside the CDR3, is EPEVTQTPSHQVTQMGQEVILRCVPISNHLYFYWYRQILGQKVEFLVSFYNNEISEKSEIFDDQFSVERPDGSNFTLKIRSTKLEDSAMYFCASLPGGSSYNEQFFGPGTRLTVL.

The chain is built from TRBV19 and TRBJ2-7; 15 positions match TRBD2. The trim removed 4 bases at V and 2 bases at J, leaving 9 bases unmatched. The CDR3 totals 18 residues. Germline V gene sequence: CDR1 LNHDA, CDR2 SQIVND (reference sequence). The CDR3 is CASSTGLAGGLPPYEQYF. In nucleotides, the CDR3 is TGTGCCAGTAGTACGGGACTAGCGGGAGGCCTACCACCCTACGAGCAGTACTTC. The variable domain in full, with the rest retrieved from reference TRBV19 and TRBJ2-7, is DGGITQSPKYLFRKEGQNVTLSCEQNLNHDAMYWYRQDPGQGLRLIYYSQIVNDFQKGDIAEGYSVSREKKESFPLTVTSAQKNPTAFYLCASSTGLAGGLPPYEQYFGPGTRLTVT.

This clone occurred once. In DNA form, the CDR3 reads TGTGCCTCTCAGACAGGGGTCACTGAAGCTTTCTTT. As protein: CASQTGVTEAFF. This chain links TRBV30 with TRBJ1-1; TRBD1 matches at 8 bases. The CDR3 is 12 residues long. V gave up 7 bases and J gave up 4 bases; unmatched junction bases: 5. CDR1 and CDR2 from the germline V gene are GTSNPN and SVGIG (reference sequence).

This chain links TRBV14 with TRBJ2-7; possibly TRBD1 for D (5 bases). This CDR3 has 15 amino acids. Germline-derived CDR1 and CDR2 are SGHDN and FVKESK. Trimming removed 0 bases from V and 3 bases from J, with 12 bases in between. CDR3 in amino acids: CASSQERGKSYEQYF. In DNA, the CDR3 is TGTGCCAGCAGCCAAGAAAGGGGCAAGAGCTACGAGCAGTACTTC.

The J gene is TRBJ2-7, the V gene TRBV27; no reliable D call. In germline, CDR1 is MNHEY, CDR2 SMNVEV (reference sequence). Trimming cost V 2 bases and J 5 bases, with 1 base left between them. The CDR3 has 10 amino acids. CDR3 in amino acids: CASSLNEQYF. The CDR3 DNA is TGTGCCAGCAGTTTAAACGAGCAGTACTTC.